This T cell receptor (beta chain) was recorded in a study of T cells after yellow fever vaccination. Findings of the study overall: The booster response re-showed most primary clones: 96% CD4, approximately 86% CD8. The secondary response peaked faster, at day 5 versus 15, but was weaker.

This clonotype was recorded many times. Its specificity is unknown. Between the trimmed V and J ends, which lost 3 bases and 0 bases, there was a span of 12 bases. The CDR3 extends over 16 amino acids. CDR1 MGHDK and CDR2 SYGVNS come from the germline V gene. Conversion of TCR transcripts into cDNA relied on 5'RACE template switching, which added a universal primer site and UMIs. TCRdb redid the calling of the 5' RACE reads with MiXCR, one entry per CDR3 protein. The sample records tens of thousands of distinct CDR3 sequences, around 4.6% being singletons. This TCR derives from a man aged 25 to 45 who received the YFV17D yellow fever vaccine. The sequences come from CD8+ T cells sorted from PBMCs, collected 10 days after the yellow fever booster vaccination. The chain couples TRBV25-1 to TRBJ2-4, with no clear D. CDR3 bases: TGTGCCAGCAGTGACCGGAATCCGACAGCCAAAAACATTCAGTACTTC. Translating gives CASSDRNPTAKNIQYF.